The clone carrying this T cell receptor (beta chain) was observed a few times. Building the TCR beta libraries relied on iRepertoire HTBI primers, and CDR3 regions underwent Arm-PCR. From the multiplex PCR reads, TCRdb called clonotypes with MiXCR, one entry per CDR3 protein. The sample has some 400,000 distinct CDR3 sequences, more than 13% seen once; the top ten hold 16%. This CDR3 comprises 15 residues. CDR1 is SGHTA and CDR2 is FQGNSA in the germline V gene. Trimming shortened V by 1 base and J by 1 base, and 9 bases separated the two germline ends. The sample's time point: newly diagnosed GD, antithyroid drugs for less than 3 months. Generation of the TCR library employed RNA extracted from PBMCs. This sample stems from a study of regulatory T cells in long-lasting Graves disease. The same sample was also studied in work on T cells in Graves' hyperthyroidism and ophthalmopathy.

The sequence came from a woman in her 30s with Graves disease. The sample was peripheral blood mononuclear cells (PBMCs), taken at new diagnosis, from a patient treated with antithyroid drugs. The rearrangement uses TRBV7-2 and TRBJ2-3; D gene unclear. CDR3 DNA sequence: TGTGCCAGCAGCTTAGTTCCAGCAGGCACAGATACGCAGTATTTT. Translating gives CASSLVPAGTDTQYF.